The rows below give T cell receptor beta chains drawn from one sample of a study of T-cell reconstitution after alpha-beta-depleted transplantation in children. TCRdb ran MiXCR on the PCR reads and lists one entry per CDR3 protein. The sample holds 900,000 or so distinct CDR3 sequences, under 20% seen once. This material consisted of PBMCs, mostly from graft donor cells, taken 360 days after TCRalphabeta/CD19-depleted stem cell transplant. The source of these receptors is a male patient aged 5 to 17 who had a stem cell transplant for acute lymphoblastic leukemia, so the T cells may come from the graft donor. Each CDR3 is given with its conserved first and last residue. A D gene is named only where the DNA matches it firmly. The size of a clone is reported for some rows only, either as once, few or many, or as a class for expanded clones.

CDR3aa,CDR3nt,abundance,j_gene,d_gene,v_gene
CAISEHPSDRNEQFF,TGTGCCATCAGTGAACACCCCAGCGACAGGAATGAGCAGTTCTTC,few,TRBJ2-1,NA,TRBV10-3
CASSSRTGSEKLFF,TGTGCCAGCAGCTCTCGGACAGGGAGTGAAAAACTGTTTTTT,many,TRBJ1-4,TRBD1,TRBV7-6
CSVVATSGYEQYF,TGCAGCGTTGTGGCGACTAGCGGCTACGAGCAGTACTTC,few,TRBJ2-7,TRBD2,TRBV29-1
CASSLDWTGGQETQYF,TGTGCCAGCAGCTTGGATTGGACAGGGGGCCAAGAGACCCAGTACTTC,few,TRBJ2-5,TRBD1,TRBV5-6
CASSLSAGGRADTQYF,TGTGCCAGCAGCTTATCGGCGGGAGGACGCGCAGATACGCAGTATTTT,NA,TRBJ2-3,TRBD2,TRBV7-6
CASSLSGTRTLDNEQFF,TGCGCCAGCAGCTTGTCCGGGACTAGAACGCTCGACAATGAGCAGTTCTTC,many,TRBJ2-1,TRBD2,TRBV5-1
CASSPGTSGRGSKETQYF,TGCGCCAGCAGCCCCGGGACTAGCGGGAGAGGCTCCAAAGAGACCCAGTACTTC,NA,TRBJ2-5,TRBD2,TRBV5-1
CASSYLRTDDNEQFF,TGCGCCAGCAGCTACCTCCGGACGGATGACAATGAGCAGTTCTTC,NA,TRBJ2-1,NA,TRBV5-1
CASSPSGISYSPLHF,TGTGCCAGCAGCCCTAGTGGGATCAGTTATTCACCCCTCCACTTT,few,TRBJ1-6,NA,TRBV9
CASSRRGPNAQETQYF,TGTGCCAGCAGTAGAAGGGGACCGAATGCCCAAGAGACCCAGTACTTC,NA,TRBJ2-5,NA,TRBV12-3/TRBV12-4
CATSDLARLGDNEQFF,TGTGCCACCAGTGATTTGGCTCGCCTCGGGGACAATGAGCAGTTCTTC,many,TRBJ2-1,NA,TRBV24-1
CASTLTSGRFLGSEQFF,TGCGCCAGCACCCTGACTAGCGGGAGATTCCTGGGCAGTGAGCAGTTCTTC,once,TRBJ2-1,TRBD2,TRBV5-1
CASSRTQPVNTEAFF,TGCGCCAGCAGCCGTACTCAACCGGTGAACACTGAAGCTTTCTTT,few,TRBJ1-1,NA,TRBV4-1
CASSHVDLRSNQPQHF,TGTGCCAGCAGCCACGTAGACCTAAGGAGTAATCAGCCCCAGCATTTT,NA,TRBJ1-5,NA,TRBV5-5
CASGSASATGELFF,TGTGCCAGCGGGTCGGCCTCGGCCACCGGGGAGCTGTTTTTT,NA,TRBJ2-2,NA,TRBV9
CASQGGVLETQYF,TGCGCCAGCCAAGGGGGCGTTTTGGAGACCCAGTACTTC,few,TRBJ2-5,TRBD1,TRBV5-1
CATSRERTGAYEQYF,TGTGCCACCAGCAGAGAGAGAACAGGGGCGTACGAGCAGTACTTC,NA,TRBJ2-7,TRBD1,TRBV15
CASSSREGPLHF,TGTGCCAGCAGCTCGCGGGAGGGTCCCCTCCACTTT,NA,TRBJ1-6,NA,TRBV9
CASLPRLAGKYNEQFF,TGTGCCAGCTTACCGAGACTAGCGGGAAAATACAATGAGCAGTTCTTC,many,TRBJ2-1,TRBD2,TRBV6-5
CASSSPTSGRAFNEQFF,TGTGCCAGCAGTTCCCCAACTAGCGGGAGGGCCTTCAATGAGCAGTTCTTC,few,TRBJ2-1,TRBD2,TRBV6-5
CATSDFSGGPYNEQFF,TGTGCCACCAGTGATTTCAGCGGGGGTCCCTACAATGAGCAGTTCTTC,few,TRBJ2-1,TRBD2,TRBV24-1
CASSLEGRLAGVRETQYF,TGTGCCAGCAGCTTAGAGGGGCGACTAGCGGGAGTGCGAGAGACCCAGTACTTC,NA,TRBJ2-5,TRBD2,TRBV11-2
CASSLTRAAYEQYF,TGTGCCAGCAGCTTAACCAGGGCGGCCTACGAGCAGTACTTC,NA,TRBJ2-7,NA,TRBV7-9
CASSFQTSGSSYEQYF,TGCGCCAGCAGCTTCCAGACTAGCGGTAGCTCCTACGAGCAGTACTTC,NA,TRBJ2-7,TRBD2,TRBV5-1
CASSQTSKVYEQYF,TGCGCCAGCAGCCAGACTAGCAAGGTTTACGAGCAGTACTTC,many,TRBJ2-7,TRBD2,TRBV5-1
CASSQGVALGGTYEQYF,TGCGCCAGCAGCCAAGGGGTAGCCCTTGGCGGAACCTACGAGCAGTACTTC,NA,TRBJ2-7,NA,TRBV4-1
CAISEVGQTSTDTQYF,TGTGCCATCAGTGAGGTGGGACAGACTAGCACAGATACGCAGTATTTT,few,TRBJ2-3,TRBD1,TRBV10-3
CASSTFSKGGASSYNEQFF,TGTGCCAGCAGCACATTCAGCAAGGGGGGGGCCAGCTCCTACAATGAGCAGTTCTTC,NA,TRBJ2-1,NA,TRBV9
CASSIAGRSYEQYF,TGTGCCAGTAGTATAGCGGGCAGGTCCTACGAGCAGTACTTC,NA,TRBJ2-7,NA,TRBV19
CASSLYSAEQFF,TGTGCCAGCAGCTTATATTCGGCTGAGCAGTTCTTC,NA,TRBJ2-1,NA,TRBV5-6
CASSSGLWTDTQYF,TGTGCCAGCAGCTCGGGACTGTGGACAGATACGCAGTATTTT,NA,TRBJ2-3,NA,TRBV7-2
CASSFLGAREKLFF,TGTGCCAGCAGTTTTCTGGGGGCAAGGGAAAAACTGTTTTTT,NA,TRBJ1-4,NA,TRBV7-2
CASSSDGQGSYEQYF,TGTGCCAGCTCATCAGATGGACAGGGGTCCTACGAGCAGTACTTC,NA,TRBJ2-7,TRBD1,TRBV18
CASSLSSGEQFF,TGTGCCAGCAGCTTATCAAGCGGTGAGCAGTTCTTC,many,TRBJ2-1,NA,TRBV11-1
CATSRDVGRRSRIQYF,TGTGCCACCAGCAGAGATGTTGGCAGGCGGTCACGTATTCAGTACTTC,few,TRBJ2-4,NA,TRBV15
CASSFTPPSWWNEQFF,TGTGCCAGCAGTTTCACTCCGCCTTCTTGGTGGAATGAGCAGTTCTTC,NA,TRBJ2-1,NA,TRBV28
CASSLALQGTEQFF,TGTGCCAGCAGTTTAGCGCTACAGGGCACTGAGCAGTTCTTC,many,TRBJ2-1,NA,TRBV12-3/TRBV12-4
CAISGGSVPEETQYF,TGTGCCATCAGTGGTGGTAGTGTTCCAGAAGAGACCCAGTACTTC,few,TRBJ2-5,NA,TRBV10-3
CASSTGTHNSPLHF,TGTGCCAGCTCGACCGGGACTCATAATTCACCCCTCCACTTT,few,TRBJ1-6,NA,TRBV18
CASSAGVTQYF,TGTGCCAGCAGCGCTGGGGTTACGCAGTATTTT,once,TRBJ2-3,NA,TRBV7-8
CASSSGGYTF,TGTGCCAGCAGCTCCGGTGGCTACACCTTC,many,TRBJ1-2,NA,TRBV12-3/TRBV12-4
CASSSLTSGRGADTQYF,TGCGCCAGCAGCTCACTGACTAGCGGGAGAGGGGCAGATACGCAGTATTTT,few,TRBJ2-3,TRBD2,TRBV5-1
CASSPWTGRRLSGANVLTF,TGTGCCAGCAGCCCTTGGACAGGGAGGAGGCTCTCTGGGGCCAACGTCCTGACTTTC,NA,TRBJ2-6,TRBD1,TRBV11-1
CASSERGREYNEQFF,TGTGCCAGCAGTGAACGGGGCCGTGAATACAATGAGCAGTTCTTC,many,TRBJ2-1,NA,TRBV2
CASSVIPTDTQYF,TGCGCCAGCAGTGTTATCCCCACAGATACGCAGTATTTT,few,TRBJ2-3,NA,TRBV10-1
CSASRGIGTVQETQYF,TGCAGTGCTAGCCGGGGGATCGGGACAGTCCAAGAGACCCAGTACTTC,NA,TRBJ2-5,NA,TRBV20-1
CASSRSAADTQYF,TGTGCCAGCAGCCGTAGCGCCGCAGATACGCAGTATTTT,few,TRBJ2-3,NA,TRBV4-2
CSASDWGMRETQYF,TGCAGTGCTAGCGACTGGGGAATGAGGGAGACCCAGTACTTC,few,TRBJ2-5,NA,TRBV20-1
CATSRMGTGGSAGANVLTF,TGTGCCACCAGCAGAATGGGGACAGGGGGCTCGGCTGGGGCCAACGTCCTGACTTTC,NA,TRBJ2-6,TRBD1,TRBV15
CASTFLRLAGGPRNTGELFF,TGTGCCAGCACCTTCCTTCGACTAGCGGGAGGGCCACGGAACACCGGGGAGCTGTTTTTT,few,TRBJ2-2,TRBD2,TRBV12-3/TRBV12-4
CASSPQTSGINNEQFF,TGTGCCAGCTCACCTCAGACTAGCGGTATAAACAATGAGCAGTTCTTC,few,TRBJ2-1,TRBD2,TRBV18